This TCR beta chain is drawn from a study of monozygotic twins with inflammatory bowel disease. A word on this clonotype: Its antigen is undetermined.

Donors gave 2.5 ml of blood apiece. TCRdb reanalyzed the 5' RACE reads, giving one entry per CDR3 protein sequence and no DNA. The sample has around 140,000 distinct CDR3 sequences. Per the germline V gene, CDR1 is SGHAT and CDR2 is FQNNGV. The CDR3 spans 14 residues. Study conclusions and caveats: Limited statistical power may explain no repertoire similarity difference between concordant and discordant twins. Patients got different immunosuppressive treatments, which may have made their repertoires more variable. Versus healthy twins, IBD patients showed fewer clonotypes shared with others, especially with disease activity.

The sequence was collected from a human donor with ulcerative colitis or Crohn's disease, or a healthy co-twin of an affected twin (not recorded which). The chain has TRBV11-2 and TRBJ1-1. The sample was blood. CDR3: CASSLDGLNTEAFF.